These T cell receptor beta chains were read from a single sample in a study of monozygotic twins with inflammatory bowel disease. TCRdb reprocessed the 5' RACE reads; each CDR3 protein has one entry and no DNA is given. The table lists about 160,000 distinct CDR3 sequences. The sample taken for sequencing was blood. The receptors were sampled from a human donor with ulcerative colitis or Crohn's disease, or a healthy co-twin of an affected twin (not recorded which). Each CDR3 is given with its conserved first and last residue.

TRBV14	14	TRBJ2-1	CASSQEGTHNEQFF
TRBV28	15	TRBJ2-1	CASSPQLAGNNEQFF
TRBV20-1	12	TRBJ1-2	CSASLTGYGYTF
TRBV7-8	16	TRBJ2-5	CASSLVMGLPQETQYF
TRBV12-3/TRBV12-4	16	TRBJ1-6	CASSRLRDIYNSPLHF
TRBV5-1	14	TRBJ1-4	CASSGTGNNEKLFF
TRBV20-1	14	TRBJ2-2	CSASDGSNTGELFF
TRBV29-1	13	TRBJ1-1	CSVSLGVNTEAFF
TRBV12-3/TRBV12-4	12	TRBJ2-3	CASRSRSATQYF
TRBV6-1	17	TRBJ2-7	CASTRGLAGGYNYEQYF
TRBV5-4	14	TRBJ2-6	CASSFRSGANVLTF
TRBV7-3	15	TRBJ2-3	CASSLTGDRSDTQYF
TRBV19	11	TRBJ1-1	CASRRTAEAFF
TRBV5-1	14	TRBJ1-4	CASSPTGLLEKLFF